The 7 T cell receptor beta chains listed next were all sequenced from one sample in a study of tumor-infiltrating lymphocytes in primary liver carcinoma (dated by TCRdb to between 2016 and 2019). TCRdb lists the instrument as Illumina HiSeq 2500. A constant-region primer and ProtoScript II reverse transcriptase were used to reverse-transcribe TCRbeta-specific cDNA from approximately 500 ng total RNA. Three nested multiplex PCR rounds, following a slightly modified ARM-PCR procedure, were used to build the TCRbeta libraries. Multiplex TRBV1-TRBV30 forward primers and a Cbeta reverse primer were used in the first two PCR rounds, each of which was run for approximately 9 cycles. TCRdb handled the public reads itself, with Q25 trimming in fastp and clone calling in MiXCR, and kept productive beta chains. Rows matching on CDR3 protein sequence are summarized as one entry with the most common DNA and genes. This sample lists 80,000 or so distinct CDR3 sequences; roughly 71% were detected once. The ten largest clones represent roughly 25% of the sample.

Without any cell sorting, total RNA and DNA were co-extracted from about 21-30 mg of bulk tissue using the AllPrep DNA/RNA mini kit. Input material: tumor-adjacent normal liver tissue. These receptors came from a man aged 35-49 years with primary liver carcinoma and hepatitis B virus infection.

Note on this clonotype: Its ends do not fully match the called genes, so a read error is possible. V gene TRBV10-2 combines with J gene TRBJ2-1, with 8 positions matching TRBD2. Germline V CDR1 and CDR2: WSHSY, SAAADI. This CDR3 spans 16 amino acids. In DNA, the CDR3 is TGCGCCAGCAGCACCCGACGTAGCGGGATTGCAAATGTGCAGTTCTTC. Translation: CASSTRRSGIANVQFF.

Note on this clonotype: Compared with germline, one end of the junction differs, possibly owing to a read error. This sequence joins TRBV6-5 and TRBJ1-6; D possibly corresponds to TRBD1 (6 bases). The CDR3 runs to 14 residues. Germline V gene sequence: CDR1 MNHEY, CDR2 SVGAGI. CDR3 protein: CASGTRGGNSPLLF. The CDR3 DNA sequence: TGTGCCAGCGGAACTCGAGGGGGTAATTCACCCCTCCTCTTT.

About this clonotype itself: Relative to the germline gene, one junction end is altered; a read error may explain this. The chain uses TRBV6-2 or TRBV6-3 and TRBJ2-7; 9 nucleotides match TRBD2. Germline lookup yields CDR1 MNHEY and CDR2 SVGEGT. This CDR3 is 15 amino acids long. CDR3 in amino acids: CVSTYLAGVSYEQYF. CDR3 nucleotide sequence: TGTGTCAGCACGTACTTAGCGGGAGTATCCTACGAGCAGTACTTC.

There are many counts of this clonotype. At one end, the junction sequence differs from germline, possibly due to a read error. The rearrangement joins TRBV5-1 to TRBJ2-7, with 11 bases lining up with TRBD1. Germline V gene sequence: CDR1 SGHRS, CDR2 YFSETQ. CDR3 length equals 14 residues. The CDR3 DNA reads as TGCGTCAGCAGCTCCGGACAGGGGGCTAGGGAGCAGTACTTC. Translated, it gives CVSSSGQGAREQYF.

To note about this clonotype: Since no conserved phenylalanine or tryptophan closes the CDR3, a read error is the likely cause. The V and J genes are TRBV4-3 and TRBJ2-5; D possibly uses TRBD1 or TRBD2 (5 bases each). This CDR3 region has 13 residues. The germline V and J ends were trimmed by 1 base and 5 bases, with 8 bases remaining between them. Germline loops: CDR1 LGHNA, CDR2 YSLEER. The CDR3 DNA sequence: TGCGCCAGCAGCCAAGGCAGGGACGAGACCCAGTACATC. As protein: CASSQGRDETQYI.

Note on this clonotype: The germline gene is not matched at one end of the junction; a read error may be the cause. This sequence joins TRBV11-2 and TRBJ2-1; D tentatively reads TRBD1 or TRBD2 (5 bases each). The CDR3 is made up of 19 amino acids. Per the germline V gene, CDR1 is SGHAT and CDR2 is FQNNGV. In nucleotides, the CDR3 is TGTGCCAGCAGCTTAGATGGGCGGTTCAACGGGACCCTTTACAAAGAGCAGTTCTTC. It yields the protein CASSLDGRFNGTLYKEQFF.

This clonotype has a handful of counts. A single base separates this from a much larger clone, so it may be a read error. This chain connects TRBV28 to TRBJ2-1; 9 bases map to TRBD2. J gave up 8 bases and V 7 bases, and 6 bases lay outside the gene matches. CDR1 and CDR2 (germline): MDHEN, SYDVKM. The CDR3 runs to 13 residues. This CDR3 is CASTGTSFDEQFF. CDR3 nucleotides: TGTGCCAGCACCGGGACTAGCTTCGATGAGCAGTTCTTC. The full variable domain, completed using reference TRBV28 and TRBJ2-1, is DVKVTQSSRYLVKRTGEKVFLECVQDMDHENMFWYRQDPGLGLRLIYFSYDVKMKEKGDIPEGYSVSREKKERFSLILESASTNQTSMYLCASTGTSFDEQFFGPGTRLTVL.